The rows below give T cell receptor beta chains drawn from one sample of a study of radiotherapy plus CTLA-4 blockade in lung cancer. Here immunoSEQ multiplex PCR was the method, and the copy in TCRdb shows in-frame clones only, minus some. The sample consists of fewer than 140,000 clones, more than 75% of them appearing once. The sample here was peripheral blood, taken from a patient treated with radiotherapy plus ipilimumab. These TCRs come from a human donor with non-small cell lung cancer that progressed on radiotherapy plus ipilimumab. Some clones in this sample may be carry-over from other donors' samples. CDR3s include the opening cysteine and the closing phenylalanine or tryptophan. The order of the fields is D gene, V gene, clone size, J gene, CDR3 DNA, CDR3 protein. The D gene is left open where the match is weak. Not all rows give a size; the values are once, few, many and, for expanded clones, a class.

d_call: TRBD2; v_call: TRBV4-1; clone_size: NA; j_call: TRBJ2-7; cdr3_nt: TGCGCCAGCAGCCAAGATCTAGCGGGGGGAGGCTACGAGCAGTACTTC; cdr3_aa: CASSQDLAGGGYEQYF
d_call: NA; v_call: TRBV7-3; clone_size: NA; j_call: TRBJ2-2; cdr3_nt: TGTGCCAGCAGCCTCGCTAGCTACACCGGGGAGCTGTTTTTT; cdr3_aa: CASSLASYTGELFF
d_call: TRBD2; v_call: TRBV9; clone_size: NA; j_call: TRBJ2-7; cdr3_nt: TGTGCCAGCAGCGTGAGCGGGACGTATGACTACGAGCAGTACTTC; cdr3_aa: CASSVSGTYDYEQYF
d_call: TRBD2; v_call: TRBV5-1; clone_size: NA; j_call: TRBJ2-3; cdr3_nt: TGCGCCAGCAGCTTGGGTGGACTAGCGGGGGGCACAGATACGCAGTATTTT; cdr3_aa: CASSLGGLAGGTDTQYF
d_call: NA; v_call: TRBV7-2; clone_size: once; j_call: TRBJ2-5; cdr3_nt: TGTGCCAGCAGCTTCTATTGGGACCCCCCTGAGACCCAGTACTTC; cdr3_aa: CASSFYWDPPETQYF
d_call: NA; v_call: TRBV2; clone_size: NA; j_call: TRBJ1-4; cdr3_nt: TGTGCCAGCAGTGCTTGGCCGAGTGAAAAACTGTTTTTT; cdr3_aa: CASSAWPSEKLFF
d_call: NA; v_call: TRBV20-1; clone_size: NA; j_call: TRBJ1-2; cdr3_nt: TGCAGTGCTAGAGGACCGGCTGGCTACACCTTC; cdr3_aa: CSARGPAGYTF
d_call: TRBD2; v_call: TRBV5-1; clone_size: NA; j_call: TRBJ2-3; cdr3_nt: TGCGCCAGCAGCTTGGAACCAGCGGGGTCTAGCACAGATACGCAGTATTTT; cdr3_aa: CASSLEPAGSSTDTQYF
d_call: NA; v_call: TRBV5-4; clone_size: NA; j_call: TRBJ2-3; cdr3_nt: TGTGCCAGCAGCTTGCCCGGGACGAGCACAGATACGCAGTATTTT; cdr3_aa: CASSLPGTSTDTQYF
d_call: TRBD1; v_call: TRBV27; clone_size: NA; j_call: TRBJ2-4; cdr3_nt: TGTGCCAGCAGATCCGGGACAGGGGTAAACATTCAGTACTTC; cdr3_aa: CASRSGTGVNIQYF
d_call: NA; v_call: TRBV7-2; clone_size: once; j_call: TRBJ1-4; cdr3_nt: TGTGCCAGCCGAGGGCTTGATGAAAAACTGTTTTTT; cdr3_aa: CASRGLDEKLFF